This T cell receptor beta chain stems from a study of blood T cell repertoires in COVID-19. Looking at the study overall: There were acute and convalescent COVID-19 samples, and they came from the United States, Italy and Spain. PBMCs, B-cell-depleted T cells, or T cells were the source of the cDNA or gDNA that made up the material.

Source study methods: Amplification with reference gene primers provided the estimates of nucleated cell counts. The method was immunoSEQ multiplex PCR; TCRdb's version includes in-frame clones alone and lacks a portion of them. V and J calls and clone size are copied from that table; D and trimming were computed from the DNA. The data show about 73,000 clones, roughly four fifths seen once. CDR3 length: 15 amino acids. From germline, CDR1 is LNHDA and CDR2 SQIVND (reference sequence). V lost 4 bases and J 3 bases, leaving 13 bases between the germline ends. The V and J genes are TRBV19 and TRBJ1-3, with D perhaps TRBD1 (6 bases). The sample taken for sequencing was peripheral blood. The receptor comes from a woman aged 55 to 70 with acute or convalescent COVID-19. The chain's CDR3 is CASSRDGTRGNTIYF. The CDR3 DNA reads TGTGCCAGTAGTAGAGACGGGACACGTGGAAACACCATATATTTT.